Listed here are 25 T cell receptor beta chains from one sample, sequenced in a study of T cell responses to AZD1222 COVID-19 vaccine. Produced via immunoSEQ multiplex PCR; TCRdb's table is partial and in-frame only. The table lists 90,000 to 150,000 clones, 70% to 90% of them singletons. The source material was peripheral blood, sampled on day 0 of AZD1222 vaccination. The origin of the receptors is an adult in good health.

The chain employs TRBV7-9 and TRBJ2-7; 9 nucleotides align to TRBD2. CDR3 length: 15 residues. With 5 bases clipped from V and 3 bases from J, the junction kept 8 bases outside the gene matches. Germline-derived CDR1 and CDR2 are SEHNR and FQNEAQ (reference sequence). The CDR3 DNA follows: TGTGCCAGCAGCCCATTCGGACTAGCGCTCTACGAGCAGTACTTC. Its protein product is CASSPFGLALYEQYF.

V is TRBV11-3 and J is TRBJ2-3, with 8 bases that match TRBD1. Trimming took 0 bases from V and 4 from J; bases not matched to a gene: 6. This CDR3 has 16 amino acids. The germline gives CDR1 SGHNT, CDR2 YENEEA. The CDR3: CASSLDPGGKADTQYF. CDR3 DNA sequence: TGTGCCAGCAGCTTAGACCCAGGGGGCAAGGCAGATACGCAGTATTTT.

The sample holds one count of this clone. The rearrangement uses TRBV7-9 and TRBJ2-3; a possible D gene is TRBD2 (6 bases). Trimming removed 11 bases from V and 1 base from J, with 13 bases in between. The V gene's germline CDR1 is SEHNR and CDR2 FQNEAQ (reference sequence). The CDR3 runs 13 residues. In DNA form, the CDR3 reads TGTGCCCAGCGCGGGGTTCGCACAGATACGCAGTATTTT. This gives the protein CAQRGVRTDTQYF.

This sequence joins TRBV6-6 and TRBJ1-3; D remains unclear. Trimming stripped 5 bases from V and 2 bases from J, with 19 bases between. CDR3 length: 17 amino acids. CDR1 and CDR2 from the germline V gene are MNHNY and SVGAGI (reference sequence). CDR3 residues: CASSQNTAGLAGNTIYF. The CDR3 DNA is TGTGCCAGCAGTCAAAATACAGCCGGACTGGCTGGAAACACCATATATTTT.

This chain uses TRBV6-2 or TRBV6-3 with TRBJ2-1; no definite D call. The CDR3 consists of 14 residues. Trimming took 2 bases from V and 9 from J, leaving 14 bases between them. Germline V CDR1 and CDR2: MNHEY, SVGEGT. CDR3 DNA sequence: TGTGCCAGCAGTTACGGGCCCGCACCCAGTGAGCAGTTCTTC. Protein sequence: CASSYGPAPSEQFF.

This chain links TRBV5-1 with TRBJ1-5, with 7 positions matching TRBD1. V was clipped by 5 bases and J by 9 bases; unmatched bases: 8. The CDR3 is 13 residues long. The germline V gene has CDR1 SGHRS and CDR2 YFSETQ. The CDR3 sequence is CASRPDRDWPQHF. The CDR3 bases are TGCGCCAGCAGACCCGACAGGGATTGGCCCCAGCATTTT.

This sequence joins TRBV5-1 and TRBJ2-1; 13 bases are shared with TRBD2. The V gene's germline CDR1 is SGHRS and CDR2 YFSETQ. The CDR3 runs 18 residues. V trimming: 4 bases; J trimming: 4 bases; junction bases outside the gene matches: 11. The CDR3 DNA sequence: TGCGCCAGCAGCCCTCGACTAGCGGGGGGTACCAAATACAATGAGCAGTTCTTC. Translated, it gives CASSPRLAGGTKYNEQFF.

The J gene is TRBJ1-5, the V gene TRBV19, with D tentatively TRBD1 (5 bases). The V gene's germline CDR1 is LNHDA and CDR2 SQIVND (reference sequence). V was clipped by 2 bases and J by 5 bases, with 10 bases between them. The CDR3 length is 14 residues. Written as DNA, the CDR3 is TGTGCCAGTAGTATAACCGGGGCCGATCAGCCCCAGCATTTT. This gives the protein CASSITGADQPQHF.

CDR3 sequence: CASSLTGKTNSPLHF. CDR3 coding DNA: TGCGCCAGCAGCTTGACAGGGAAGACTAATTCACCCCTCCACTTT. This chain links TRBV5-1 with TRBJ1-6; a possible D gene is TRBD1 (6 bases). In germline, CDR1 is SGHRS, CDR2 YFSETQ. V was clipped by 1 base and J by 6 bases, with 11 bases between them. The CDR3 contains 15 residues.

The chain uses TRBV5-1 and TRBJ2-5, with TRBD2 identical over 8 bases. The germline V gene has CDR1 SGHRS and CDR2 YFSETQ. Trimming removed 4 bases from V and 5 bases from J; junction bases left unmatched: 4. The CDR3 is made up of 13 amino acids. CDR3 DNA: TGCGCCAGCAGCCCCCCGGGGGGGGAGACCCAGTACTTC. It codes for CASSPPGGETQYF.

The chain has TRBV5-1 and TRBJ2-7; D is ambiguous. Germline V gene sequence: CDR1 SGHRS, CDR2 YFSETQ. Trimming left V 5 bases short and J 3 bases short, with 12 bases between. The CDR3 has 13 amino acids. The CDR3 region is CASSISSYYEQYF. CDR3 nucleotides: TGCGCCAGCAGTATATCCAGCTACTACGAGCAGTACTTC. Based on the CDR3 plus reference TRBV5-1 and TRBJ2-7, the full variable domain is KAGVTQTPRYLIKTRGQQVTLSCSPISGHRSVSWYQQTPGQGLQFLFEYFSETQRNKGNFPGRFSGRQFSNSRSEMNVSTLELGDSALYLCASSISSYYEQYFGPGTRLTVT.

This chain connects TRBV27 to TRBJ2-7; 9 bases align to TRBD1. Germline V CDR1 and CDR2: MNHEY, SMNVEV (reference sequence). CDR3 length: 15 amino acids. Trimming cost V 5 bases and J 5 bases; bases outside gene matches: 10. Here the CDR3 reads CASSPSTGGLDEQYF. As DNA, the CDR3 is TGTGCCAGCAGTCCATCAACAGGGGGCCTGGACGAGCAGTACTTC.

This clone was seen a few times. This chain uses TRBV27 with TRBJ2-1, with D maybe TRBD2 (6 bases). In germline, CDR1 is MNHEY, CDR2 SMNVEV (reference sequence). This CDR3 is 13 amino acids long. Trimming pared 7 bases from V and 8 bases from J, leaving 15 bases between. This CDR3 is CASTPAGWHEQFF. The DNA of the CDR3 is TGTGCCAGCACCCCCGCGGGGTGGCATGAGCAGTTCTTC.

This clone has a handful of counts. The chain combines TRBV2 with TRBJ1-6, with TRBD1 matching over 7 bases. V lost 7 bases and J lost 9; bases outside the gene matches: 6. Germline CDR1 is SNHLY and CDR2 is FYNNEI. This CDR3 has 13 residues. This chain's CDR3 is CASKDREGSPLHF. CDR3 coding DNA: TGTGCCAGCAAAGACAGGGAAGGTTCACCCCTCCACTTT.

The chain combines TRBV19 with TRBJ1-1, with 7 bases matching TRBD1. The CDR3 loop spans 14 amino acids. With V trimmed by 7 bases and J by 2 bases, 7 bases remained unmatched. Germline lookup yields CDR1 LNHDA and CDR2 SQIVND (reference sequence). CDR3 sequence: CASNPTGVNTEAFF. The CDR3 coding sequence is TGTGCCAGTAATCCCACAGGGGTAAACACTGAAGCTTTCTTT.

Worth noting for this clone: This same CDR3 is encoded by further DNA sequences in the sample. This sequence joins TRBV5-1 and TRBJ2-7, with D unclear. Trimming removed 7 bases at V and 0 bases at J, with 11 bases between. The CDR3 spans 13 residues. The germline CDR1 and CDR2 sequences are SGHRS and YFSETQ. CDR3 sequence: CASGEGSSYEQYF. In DNA, the CDR3 is TGCGCCAGCGGGGAAGGAAGCTCCTACGAGCAGTACTTC.

The rearrangement links TRBV10-3 to TRBJ2-1; 10 nucleotides agree with TRBD2. CDR1 is ENHRY, CDR2 SYGVKD, per germline. The V segment lost 10 bases and the J segment 5 bases; nucleotides outside the gene matches: 8. CDR3 length: 14 amino acids. CDR3 amino acids: CATERGGQDNEQFF. The CDR3 nucleotides are TGTGCCACCGAGCGGGGGGGTCAGGACAATGAGCAGTTCTTC.

The chain combines TRBV7-2 with TRBJ2-3, with a possible D match to TRBD1 (5 bases). The CDR3 is made up of 16 amino acids. Deletions cut 2 bases from V and 1 base from J, with 13 bases between. Germline CDR1 SGHTA, CDR2 FQGNSA. The CDR3 DNA is TGTGCCAGCAGCTTACTAGGTAGGGGCGGCACAGATACGCAGTATTTT. Residues: CASSLLGRGGTDTQYF.

The V and J genes are TRBV30 and TRBJ2-2, with unresolved D. V was shortened by 2 bases and J by 10 bases, with 11 bases between the two germline ends. The CDR3 runs to 12 residues. Germline assignment: CDR1 GTSNPN and CDR2 SVGIG (reference sequence). The CDR3 reads CAWSRIFAELFF. CDR3 DNA sequence: TGTGCCTGGAGTAGGATCTTTGCGGAGCTGTTTTTT.

The V call is TRBV6-5, the J call TRBJ1-4, with D perhaps TRBD1 (6 bases). Germline V lookup: CDR1 MNHEY, CDR2 SVGAGI. V was shortened by 0 bases and J by 7 bases, with 12 bases between the two germline ends. There are 15 residues in the CDR3. The CDR3 DNA sequence: TGTGCCAGCAGTTACTCGCCAGGGGCCGGTGAAAAACTGTTTTTT. Its protein product is CASSYSPGAGEKLFF.

The V and J genes are TRBV3-1 (or the pseudogene TRBV3-2) and TRBJ2-3, with D unclear. The CDR3 is 11 residues long. V was trimmed by 0 bases and J by 14 bases, leaving 9 bases between them. The germline V gene has CDR1 LGHDT and CDR2 YNNKEL (reference sequence). As DNA, the CDR3 is TGTGCCAGCAGCCAAGATAGGGTAAGGTATTTT. This gives the protein CASSQDRVRYF.

The chain links TRBV11-3 to TRBJ2-2, with a weak D call TRBD1 (5 bases). Trimming stripped 2 bases from V and 3 bases from J, with 13 bases between. The CDR3 spans 16 residues. Germline CDR1 and CDR2: SGHNT and YENEEA. The CDR3 spells CASSLRGQGHTGELFF. In DNA, the CDR3 is TGTGCCAGCAGCTTACGTGGGCAGGGCCACACCGGGGAGCTGTTTTTT.

The rearrangement uses TRBV15 and TRBJ2-5, with D perhaps matching TRBD1 or TRBD2 (6 bases each). This CDR3 is built from 14 residues. Trimming stripped 3 bases from V and 2 bases from J, with 10 bases between. Germline CDR1 and CDR2: LNHNV and YYDKDF (reference sequence). The CDR3 nucleotides are TGTGCCACCAGCAGCGGGGGACAACAAGAGACCCAGTACTTC. Amino acids: CATSSGGQQETQYF.

V and J are TRBV7-8 and TRBJ2-3; D is perhaps TRBD1 (5 bases). Trimming left V 4 bases short and J 0 bases short, with 11 bases between. This CDR3 is built from 15 residues. Per germline, CDR1 SGHVS and CDR2 FQNEAQ. Here the CDR3 DNA reads TGTGCCAGCAGCTCCAGACAGATCAGCACAGATACGCAGTATTTT. Translating it yields CASSSRQISTDTQYF.

The chain links TRBV7-2 to TRBJ1-2; weak D call: TRBD1 (5 bases). Germline values: CDR1 SGHTA, CDR2 FQGNSA. The CDR3 is 12 residues long. V was pared by 4 bases and J by 8 bases, with 11 bases between. The CDR3 is CASSSDWGGYTF. DNA of the CDR3: TGTGCCAGCAGCTCTGACTGGGGCGGCTACACCTTC. Drawing the rest from reference TRBV7-2 and TRBJ1-2, the complete variable domain is GAGVSQSPSNKVTEKGKDVELRCDPISGHTALYWYRQSLGQGLEFLIYFQGNSAPDKSGLPSDRFSAERTGGSVSTLTIQRTQQEDSAVYLCASSSDWGGYTFGSGTRLTVV.